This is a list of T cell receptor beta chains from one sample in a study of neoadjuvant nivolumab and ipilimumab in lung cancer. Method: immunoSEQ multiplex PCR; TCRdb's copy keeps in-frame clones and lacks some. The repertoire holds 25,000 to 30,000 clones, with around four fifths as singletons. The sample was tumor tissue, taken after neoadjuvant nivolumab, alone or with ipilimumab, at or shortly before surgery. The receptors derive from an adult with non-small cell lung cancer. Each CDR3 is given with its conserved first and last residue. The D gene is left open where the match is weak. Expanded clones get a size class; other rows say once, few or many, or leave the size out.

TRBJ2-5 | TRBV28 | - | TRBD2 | TGTGCCAGCAGTTCCCTGGGTCTAGCGGAGACCCAAGAGACCCAGTACTTC | CASSSLGLAETQETQYF
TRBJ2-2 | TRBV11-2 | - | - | TGTGCCAGCAGCGTTACTATCCCAACCGGGGAGCTGTTTTTT | CASSVTIPTGELFF
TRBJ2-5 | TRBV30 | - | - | TGTGCCTGGAGTGCAGGGGCGGAGACCCAGTACTTC | CAWSAGAETQYF
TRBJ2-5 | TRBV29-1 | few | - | TGCAGCGTTGTTCGAGGAGGGGAGACCCAGTACTTC | CSVVRGGETQYF
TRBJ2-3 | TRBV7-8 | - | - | TGTGCCAGCTGTGTAGAGGGCCGAAGCACAGATACGCAGTATTTT | CASCVEGRSTDTQYF
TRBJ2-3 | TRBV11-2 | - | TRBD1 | TGTGCCAGCCGACAGGGAACAACAGATACGCAGTATTTT | CASRQGTTDTQYF
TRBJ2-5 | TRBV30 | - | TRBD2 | TGTGCCTGGAGCGGATGGGGACTAGCGGTTAAAGAGACCCAGTACTTC | CAWSGWGLAVKETQYF
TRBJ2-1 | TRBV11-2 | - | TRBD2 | TGTGCCAGCAGCTTAGCAGGGACTAGCAGCAATGAGCAGTTCTTC | CASSLAGTSSNEQFF
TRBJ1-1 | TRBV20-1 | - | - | TGCAGTGCCCCGGCGAACACTGAAGCTTTCTTT | CSAPANTEAFF
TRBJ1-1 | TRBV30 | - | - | TGTGCCTCACCTAGGGATGTATCGAACACTGAAGCTTTCTTT | CASPRDVSNTEAFF